These 26 T cell receptor beta chains were sequenced from one sample in a study of blood T cell repertoires in COVID-19 (dated by TCRdb to the early 2020s). The library was prepared using the immunoSEQ multiplex PCR assay. TCRdb stores this immuneACCESS table with in-frame sequences only. Part of the clones is absent; in the studies checked, under half of the shortfall reflects unresolved V genes, and no reason is known for the rest. The table for this sample lists 200,000 to 250,000 clones; 82% of them were counted only once. The ten largest clones take up 3.6% of the sample. Sequencing was done on a sample of peripheral blood. The receptor source for this set is a woman at least 80 years old with acute or convalescent COVID-19.

This chain joins TRBV7-3 and TRBJ2-5, with TRBD1 identical over 8 bases. Germline trimming cut 4 bases from V and 5 bases from J; bases unmatched to any gene: 15. The germline V gene has CDR1 SGHTA and CDR2 FQGTGA. The CDR3 has 17 residues. DNA of the CDR3: TGTGCCAGCAGCTCCAGGGGGACAGGACATTTTGAGGAGACCCAGTACTTC. Translation: CASSSRGTGHFEETQYF.

The CDR3 is CASSDGVGAGYEQYF. In DNA form, the CDR3 reads TGTGCCAGCAGCGATGGAGTGGGGGCCGGCTACGAGCAGTACTTC. The J gene is TRBJ2-7, the V gene TRBV5-5, with D possibly TRBD1 on 6 matching bases. Trimming cost V 4 bases and J 3 bases, with 17 bases left between them. The germline gives CDR1 SGHKS, CDR2 YYEKEE (reference sequence). CDR3 length: 15 residues.

As DNA, the CDR3 is TGTGCCAGAAGCCCAGGGGGAAACACCATATATTTT. Its protein product is CARSPGGNTIYF. This sequence joins TRBV10-3 and TRBJ1-3; possible D gene TRBD1, 5 bases. The CDR3 has 12 residues. V was cut by 10 bases and J by 4 bases, with 11 bases left in between. Per the germline V gene, CDR1 is ENHRY and CDR2 is SYGVKD.

V is TRBV7-2 and J is TRBJ2-1; TRBD1 is a possible D gene (5 bases). Trimming removed 2 bases from V and 9 bases from J, with 11 bases in between. CDR1 is SGHTA, CDR2 FQGNSA, per germline. This CDR3 contains 13 residues. The chain's CDR3 is CASSLQGWSEQFF. The CDR3 nucleotides read TGTGCCAGCAGCTTACAGGGCTGGAGTGAGCAGTTCTTC.

This chain uses TRBV11-3 with TRBJ2-1, with D perhaps TRBD2 (5 bases). The CDR3 length is 11 residues. Trimming took 5 bases from V and 8 from J, leaving 7 bases between them. The germline V gene has CDR1 SGHNT and CDR2 YENEEA. The DNA for the CDR3 is TGTGCCAGCAGCCGGGGAGATGAGCAGTTCTTC. Translation: CASSRGDEQFF.

The sample holds a few counts of this clone. The V gene is TRBV3-1 (or the pseudogene TRBV3-2), the J gene TRBJ1-2, with D possibly TRBD1 on 5 matching bases. In germline, CDR1 is LGHDT, CDR2 YNNKEL (reference sequence). Trimming pared 1 base from V and 6 bases from J, leaving 9 bases between. The CDR3 is 13 residues long. CDR3 DNA sequence: TGTGCCAGCAGCCAAGGACAGAAGAATGGCTACACCTTC. This gives the protein CASSQGQKNGYTF.

This clone has a handful of counts. The CDR3 here is CASSPRGEETQYF. The DNA of the CDR3 is TGTGCCAGCAGCCCCAGGGGGGAGGAGACCCAGTACTTC. The rearrangement links TRBV3-1 (or the pseudogene TRBV3-2) to TRBJ2-5; possibly TRBD1 for D (7 bases). V gave up 4 bases and J gave up 5 bases, with 11 bases separating them. From germline, CDR1 is LGHDT and CDR2 YNNKEL (reference sequence). The CDR3 covers 13 residues.

This chain links TRBV5-4 with TRBJ2-3; TRBD2 matches at 8 bases. V trimming: 6 bases; J trimming: 4 bases; junction bases outside the gene matches: 16. Germline V gene data show CDR1 as SGHNT and CDR2 as YYREEE (reference sequence). This CDR3 contains 17 residues. CDR3 DNA: TGTGCCAGCACTTTCCGCCCCGGGACTAGTGTGGCAGATACGCAGTATTTT. It yields the protein CASTFRPGTSVADTQYF.

This sequence joins TRBV24-1 and TRBJ1-5, with 9 bases identical to TRBD1. Germline V gene sequence: CDR1 KGHDR, CDR2 SFDVKD. J gave up 7 bases and V 6 bases, and 21 bases lay outside the gene matches. This CDR3 comprises 19 residues. CDR3 sequence reads: CATSPGIGTGNFLLQPQHF. The CDR3 region has the DNA TGTGCCACCAGTCCGGGGATCGGGACAGGGAATTTTCTTTTACAGCCCCAGCATTTT.

In its sample, this clone was seen once. The chain links TRBV25-1 to TRBJ1-2; 10 bases line up with TRBD1. In germline, CDR1 is MGHDK, CDR2 SYGVNS. The trim removed 0 bases at V and 7 bases at J, leaving 2 bases unmatched. This CDR3 has 14 residues. The CDR3 sequence is CASSEYWTGGGYTF. CDR3 DNA: TGTGCCAGCAGTGAATATTGGACAGGGGGTGGCTACACCTTC.

The gene calls are TRBV10-3 and TRBJ1-1, with D possibly being TRBD1 (5 bases). V gave up 7 bases and J gave up 2 bases, with 11 bases separating them. Germline lookup yields CDR1 ENHRY and CDR2 SYGVKD. This CDR3 is 13 amino acids long. The CDR3 sequence: CAITRADNTEAFF. The CDR3 DNA reads TGTGCCATCACCAGGGCCGACAACACTGAAGCTTTCTTT.

The chain couples TRBV11-3 to TRBJ2-5, with 9 positions matching TRBD2. With V trimmed by 3 bases and J by 5 bases, 13 bases remained unmatched. The germline V gene encodes CDR1 SGHNT and CDR2 YENEEA. The CDR3 sequence is 17 residues long. CDR3 sequence: CASSFVLAGSGIETQYF. CDR3 nucleotide sequence: TGTGCCAGCAGCTTTGTCCTAGCGGGGTCAGGAATCGAGACCCAGTACTTC.

This chain joins TRBV28 and TRBJ2-2; D might be TRBD2 (6 bases). The germline V gene has CDR1 MDHEN and CDR2 SYDVKM. V was trimmed by 8 bases and J by 1 base, leaving 8 bases between them. The length of the CDR3 is 13 residues. The CDR3 loop reads CASLGGNTGELFF. As DNA, the CDR3 is TGTGCCAGCCTGGGGGGGAACACCGGGGAGCTGTTTTTT.

This clone was counted between two and nine times. The chain employs TRBV18 and TRBJ2-7, with D maybe TRBD2 (5 bases). CDR3 length: 13 amino acids. The V end lost 1 base, the J end lost 11 bases, and 15 bases lay between the germline ends. CDR1 is KGHSH and CDR2 is LQKENI in the germline V gene. The CDR3: CASSPQELASKYF. The CDR3 nucleotides read TGTGCCAGCTCACCACAAGAATTAGCGTCCAAGTACTTC.

This clone was observed a single time. The J gene is TRBJ2-7, the V gene TRBV7-3, with 10 bases aligning to TRBD1. After removal of 4 bases from V and 6 bases from J, the junction contained 6 bases not matched to a gene. Looked up from germline, CDR1 is SGHTA and CDR2 is FQGTGA. This CDR3 contains 14 residues. The CDR3 loop is CASSSTGGAGEQYF. CDR3 in DNA: TGTGCCAGCAGCTCGACAGGGGGCGCGGGCGAGCAGTACTTC.

This chain joins TRBV3-1 (or the pseudogene TRBV3-2) and TRBJ2-5; perhaps TRBD2 as D (5 bases). Germline CDR1 and CDR2: LGHDT and YNNKEL (reference sequence). The CDR3 is made up of 16 amino acids. V dropped 4 bases and J dropped 5 bases, with 20 bases sitting between them. The CDR3 spells CASSRRSGGPRETQYF. The CDR3 DNA sequence: TGTGCCAGCAGCCGAAGGTCAGGAGGTCCGCGGGAGACCCAGTACTTC.

The chain couples TRBV12-3 or TRBV12-4 to TRBJ2-3; D not certain. The V end was cut by 8 bases, the J end by 4 bases, with 13 bases between. The CDR3 length is 13 residues. CDR3 residues: CASSHRVSDTQYF. The CDR3 region has the DNA TGTGCCAGCTCCCACCGAGTCTCAGATACGCAGTATTTT.

The rearrangement joins TRBV6-5 to TRBJ2-1; a possible D gene is TRBD1 (6 bases). Germline V gives CDR1 MNHEY, CDR2 SVGAGI. The CDR3 is made up of 13 amino acids. Trimming pared 0 bases from V and 14 bases from J, leaving 14 bases between. CDR3: CASSYSSGQGKFF. The CDR3 bases are TGTGCCAGCAGTTACTCCTCGGGCCAGGGGAAGTTCTTC.

V is TRBV5-4 and J is TRBJ2-5; 7 nucleotides agree with TRBD1. V gave up 2 bases and J gave up 3 bases; unmatched junction bases: 1. From germline, CDR1 is SGHNT and CDR2 YYREEE (reference sequence). This CDR3 is 13 amino acids long. The CDR3 sequence: CASSFTGEETQYF. The CDR3 region has the DNA TGTGCCAGCAGCTTTACAGGGGAAGAGACCCAGTACTTC. Full variable domain (outside the CDR3, taken from reference TRBV5-4 and TRBJ2-5): ETGVTQSPTHLIKTRGQQVTLRCSSQSGHNTVSWYQQALGQGPQFIFQYYREEENGRGNFPPRFSGLQFPNYSSELNVNALELDDSALYLCASSFTGEETQYFGPGTRLLVL.

This chain connects TRBV24-1 to TRBJ1-4; D is unresolved. V was cut by 2 bases and J by 8 bases, with 11 bases left in between. The CDR3 extends over 14 amino acids. Per germline, CDR1 KGHDR and CDR2 SFDVKD. CDR3 region: CATSDSGSVEKLFF. CDR3 DNA: TGTGCCACCAGTGATTCGGGGAGCGTGGAAAAACTGTTTTTT.

The chain employs TRBV6-5 and TRBJ2-7, with 10 positions matching TRBD1. Germline assignment: CDR1 MNHEY and CDR2 SVGAGI. Trimming took 5 bases from V and 3 from J; bases not matched to a gene: 7. CDR3 length: 15 residues. The CDR3 here is CASSHRDRGIYEQYF. CDR3 in DNA: TGTGCCAGCAGTCACCGGGACAGGGGAATCTACGAGCAGTACTTC.

This clone was seen a few times. This chain connects TRBV19 to TRBJ1-5; 9 bases agree with TRBD1. The CDR3 length is 15 residues. Losses at the gene ends were 4 bases for V and 6 bases for J; bases not matched to a gene: 7. The germline V gene has CDR1 LNHDA and CDR2 SQIVND (reference sequence). CDR3 loop: CASSRDSGQGQPQHF. As DNA, the CDR3 is TGTGCCAGTAGTAGGGACTCGGGACAGGGTCAGCCCCAGCATTTT.

DNA of the CDR3: TGTGCCAGCAGCGGGACAGTCGGAAACACCATATATTTT. Its protein is CASSGTVGNTIYF. The gene calls are TRBV2 and TRBJ1-3; 7 positions agree with TRBD1. Trimming took 6 bases from V and 4 from J; bases not matched to a gene: 3. This CDR3 is built from 13 residues. Per germline, CDR1 SNHLY and CDR2 FYNNEI.

The V gene is TRBV11-2, the J gene TRBJ2-3; the match to TRBD2 covers 14 bases. Trimming cost V 1 base and J 4 bases; bases outside gene matches: 7. CDR1 is SGHAT and CDR2 is FQNNGV in the germline V gene. The CDR3 is made up of 18 amino acids. The DNA of the CDR3 is TGTGCCAGCAGCTTAGGCGGACTAGCGGGGGGCGGAGCAGATACGCAGTATTTT. Translating gives CASSLGGLAGGGADTQYF.

In DNA form, the CDR3 reads TGTGCCAGCAGCCGGCCTTCGGGTCCCCTCTACGAGCAGTACTTC. Translation gives CASSRPSGPLYEQYF. V is TRBV7-8 and J is TRBJ2-7; no reliable D call. The CDR3 loop spans 15 amino acids. V shed 5 bases and J shed 3 bases, with 17 bases lying between them. Germline CDR1 reads SGHVS; CDR2 reads FQNEAQ.

The J gene is TRBJ2-7, the V gene TRBV3-1 (or the pseudogene TRBV3-2); 9 bases line up with TRBD2. This CDR3 comprises 15 residues. Per germline, CDR1 LGHDT and CDR2 YNNKEL (reference sequence). V trimming: 4 bases; J trimming: 6 bases; junction bases outside the gene matches: 10. This CDR3 is CASSPSGGQVSEQYF. CDR3 DNA sequence: TGTGCCAGCAGCCCGAGCGGGGGGCAGGTGAGCGAGCAGTACTTC.